The 31 T cell receptor beta chains reported below all come from one sample, sequenced in a study of blood T cell repertoires in COVID-19. Using immunoSEQ multiplex PCR, the repertoire was profiled, and TCRdb retains in-frame clones only, with some absent. Of some 250,000 clones listed, around 83% are singletons. The sample comprised peripheral blood. These receptors were obtained from a man between 40 and 49 years old with active or convalescent COVID-19.

This chain joins TRBV30 and TRBJ1-2; maybe TRBD1 (5 bases). The ends were cut back, 1 base at V and 7 bases at J, with 13 bases in the middle. The germline V gene has CDR1 GTSNPN and CDR2 SVGIG (reference sequence). The CDR3 sequence is 13 residues long. DNA for the CDR3: TGTGCCTGGAGTGGGGTCAGGGCACGTGGCTACACCTTC. Translating it yields CAWSGVRARGYTF.

This clone has more than one count but fewer than ten. The CDR3 loop is CARRQGSRTGELFF. The CDR3 nucleotides read TGTGCCAGACGACAGGGGTCCCGCACCGGGGAGCTGTTTTTT. The V and J genes are TRBV5-8 and TRBJ2-2; 8 nucleotides line up with TRBD1. V was pared by 8 bases and J by 4 bases, with 7 bases of the junction left unmatched. There are 14 residues in the CDR3. Per germline, CDR1 SGHTS and CDR2 YDEGEE.

This clone occurred once. The V and J genes are TRBV19 and TRBJ1-3, with D unclear. Germline CDR1 and CDR2: LNHDA and SQIVND (reference sequence). The length of the CDR3 is 13 residues. V lost 5 bases, J lost 2 bases, and 7 bases lay in between. CDR3 sequence (DNA): TGTGCCAGTAGTGAAACTGCTGGAAACACCATATATTTT. Encoded protein: CASSETAGNTIYF.

CDR3 nucleotides: TGCGCCAGCAGCTTGGGGGCGGGGCGCGAGACCCAGTACTTC. The encoded protein is CASSLGAGRETQYF. The V and J genes are TRBV5-1 and TRBJ2-5; tentatively, D is TRBD2 (6 bases). This CDR3 spans 14 amino acids. V was clipped by 0 bases and J by 5 bases, with 11 bases between them. Germline CDR1 reads SGHRS; CDR2 reads YFSETQ.

This sequence joins TRBV30 and TRBJ1-1, with a possible D match to TRBD1 (5 bases). Germline CDR1 and CDR2: GTSNPN and SVGIG (reference sequence). This CDR3 has 14 residues. Trimming removed 4 bases at V and 0 bases at J, with 12 bases between. CDR3 region: CAWTGLQMNTEAFF. DNA of the CDR3: TGTGCCTGGACGGGACTCCAGATGAACACTGAAGCTTTCTTT.

The J gene is TRBJ2-7, the V gene TRBV5-8; TRBD1 aligns across 7 bases. The ends lost 4 bases at V and 4 bases at J; junction bases unmatched: 2. Germline CDR1 reads SGHTS; CDR2 reads YDEGEE. This CDR3 has 12 amino acids. The DNA of the CDR3 is TGTGCCAGCAGCCACAGGGGTTACGAGCAGTACTTC. Its protein product is CASSHRGYEQYF.

V and J are TRBV23-1 and TRBJ2-3; 11 positions match TRBD1. TRBV23-1 is noted as an ORF with a role that remains uncertain. Losses at the gene ends were 4 bases for V and 4 bases for J; bases not matched to a gene: 10. This CDR3 comprises 17 residues. CDR3 coding DNA: TGCGCCAGCAGTCCCCGGGACAGGGGGGCGCAAGCAGATACGCAGTATTTT. The encoded protein is CASSPRDRGAQADTQYF.

The chain employs TRBV7-3 and TRBJ1-1, with D possibly matching TRBD1 (6 bases). V was cut by 1 base and J by 7 bases, with 16 bases left in between. The CDR3 loop spans 15 amino acids. Germline CDR1 is SGHTA and CDR2 is FQGTGA. The CDR3, as DNA: TGTGCCAGCAGCTTAAACGTTAGGGGGTTGAGTGAAGCTTTCTTT. As protein: CASSLNVRGLSEAFF. Full variable domain (remainder filled in from reference TRBV7-3 and TRBJ1-1): GAGVSQTPSNKVTEKGKYVELRCDPISGHTALYWYRQSLGQGPEFLIYFQGTGAADDSGLPNDRFFAVRPEGSVSTLKIQRTERGDSAVYLCASSLNVRGLSEAFFGQGTRLTVV.

The chain recombines TRBV5-4 with TRBJ2-2, with D uncertain. Germline loops: CDR1 SGHNT, CDR2 YYREEE (reference sequence). The CDR3 totals 14 residues. V shed 0 bases and J shed 4 bases, with 7 bases lying between them. DNA for the CDR3: TGTGCCAGCAGCTTGGGTGTGAGCACCGGGGAGCTGTTTTTT. It yields the protein CASSLGVSTGELFF.

The chain couples TRBV7-3 to TRBJ2-2; D is perhaps TRBD1 (5 bases). With 3 bases removed from V and 6 bases from J, the gap between germline ends came to 8 bases. The germline CDR1 and CDR2 sequences are SGHTA and FQGTGA. This CDR3 contains 13 residues. The CDR3 is CASSFTGPGELFF. CDR3 sequence (DNA): TGTGCCAGCAGCTTTACAGGCCCCGGGGAGCTGTTTTTT.

The V call is TRBV2, the J call TRBJ1-1; a weak D match, TRBD1 (6 bases). V lost 5 bases and J 11 bases, leaving 12 bases between the germline ends. Germline V gives CDR1 SNHLY, CDR2 FYNNEI. The CDR3 covers 11 residues. CDR3 amino acids: CASSRNREAFF. In DNA form, the CDR3 reads TGTGCCAGCAGTAGAAACAGGGAGGCTTTCTTT.

This chain connects TRBV4-1 to TRBJ1-1; D not resolved. This CDR3 contains 16 residues. Trimming took 0 bases from V and 4 from J, leaving 15 bases between them. The germline V gene has CDR1 MGHRA and CDR2 YSYEKL. CDR3 sequence (DNA): TGCGCCAGCAGCCAAGATCCCTACCGCGGCGGCACTGAAGCTTTCTTT. This codes for CASSQDPYRGGTEAFF.

The chain carries TRBV6-2 or TRBV6-3 and TRBJ2-5; D gene unclear. The CDR3 extends over 15 amino acids. Looked up from germline, CDR1 is MNHEY and CDR2 is SVGEGT. V gave up 6 bases and J gave up 1 base, with 15 bases separating them. The CDR3 DNA is TGTGCCAGCAGCCTAACTATCTTTCCCCAAGAGACCCAGTACTTC. Residues: CASSLTIFPQETQYF.

The chain has TRBV5-1 and TRBJ2-2; 9 bases map to TRBD1. With V trimmed by 3 bases and J by 7 bases, 10 bases remained unmatched. The CDR3 covers 16 residues. In germline, CDR1 is SGHRS, CDR2 YFSETQ. The CDR3 reads CASSSAGTGSLGELFF. The CDR3 coding sequence is TGCGCCAGCAGCTCCGCCGGGACAGGGTCCCTCGGGGAGCTGTTTTTT. The variable domain in full, with the rest retrieved from reference TRBV5-1 and TRBJ2-2, is KAGVTQTPRYLIKTRGQQVTLSCSPISGHRSVSWYQQTPGQGLQFLFEYFSETQRNKGNFPGRFSGRQFSNSRSEMNVSTLELGDSALYLCASSSAGTGSLGELFFGEGSRLTVL.

A few counts support this clone. The chain uses TRBV5-4 and TRBJ2-3, with 7 bases aligning to TRBD2. The germline CDR1 and CDR2 sequences are SGHNT and YYREEE (reference sequence). The CDR3 contains 16 residues. Trimming at V came to 2 bases and at J to 3 bases, leaving 9 bases not matched to a gene. DNA of the CDR3: TGTGCCAGCAGCTTCCCCTTTTTGGGGGGGACAGATACGCAGTATTTT. This sequence encodes CASSFPFLGGTDTQYF.

The V and J genes are TRBV27 and TRBJ2-3, with 13 nucleotides matching TRBD2. V was pared by 6 bases and J by 8 bases, with 11 bases of the junction left unmatched. In germline, CDR1 is MNHEY, CDR2 SMNVEV (reference sequence). The CDR3 consists of 16 residues. The CDR3 loop reads CASRPGLAGVFGTQYF. CDR3 coding DNA: TGTGCCAGCAGACCAGGACTAGCGGGAGTTTTTGGTACGCAGTATTTT.

This clone was recorded once. The rearrangement links TRBV11-2 to TRBJ2-3; 7 positions match TRBD2. V shed 3 bases, J shed 0 bases, and the junction held 6 bases outside the gene matches. Looked up from germline, CDR1 is SGHAT and CDR2 is FQNNGV. CDR3 size: 16 residues. For the CDR3, the DNA is TGTGCCAGCAGCTTTCGAGGGAGGGCAAGCACAGATACGCAGTATTTT. This encodes CASSFRGRASTDTQYF.

V and J are TRBV19 and TRBJ2-7; 12 bases align to TRBD2. The germline V gene encodes CDR1 LNHDA and CDR2 SQIVND (reference sequence). After removal of 5 bases from V and 5 bases from J, the junction contained 16 bases not matched to a gene. This CDR3 comprises 18 residues. The CDR3 spells CASSASGRAHPNWDEQYF. CDR3 sequence (DNA): TGTGCCAGTAGTGCTAGCGGGAGGGCCCATCCCAATTGGGACGAGCAGTACTTC.

The genes are TRBV10-3 and TRBJ1-1; unclear D gene. The germline gives CDR1 ENHRY, CDR2 SYGVKD. This CDR3 comprises 13 residues. Trimming shortened V by 10 bases and J by 0 bases, and 12 bases separated the two germline ends. CDR3 in DNA: TGTGCCAGTCACAGAAATCTGAACACTGAAGCTTTCTTT. This codes for CASHRNLNTEAFF.

Only one count was recorded for this clone. The rearrangement uses TRBV24-1 and TRBJ1-1; possibly TRBD1 for D (5 bases). The V and J ends lost 10 bases and 1 base respectively, with 12 bases between them. This CDR3 spans 13 amino acids. Germline V gene lookup returns CDR1 KGHDR and CDR2 SFDVKD. The CDR3 loop reads CATREGSNTEAFF. The DNA of the CDR3 is TGTGCCACTCGGGAGGGGTCGAACACTGAAGCTTTCTTT.

The CDR3 DNA reads as TGCAGTGCTAGTGGGCAGGGGGATCAGCCCCAGCATTTT. This gives the protein CSASGQGDQPQHF. This chain joins TRBV20-1 and TRBJ1-5; 7 bases agree with TRBD1. The CDR3 is 13 residues long. Germline loops: CDR1 DFQATT, CDR2 SNEGSKA (reference sequence). V shed 3 bases and J 5 bases; nucleotides not matched to a gene: 4.

The chain has TRBV10-3 and TRBJ1-6; 8 bases line up with TRBD1. Looked up from germline, CDR1 is ENHRY and CDR2 is SYGVKD. The CDR3 loop spans 15 amino acids. V shed 6 bases, J shed 9 bases, and the junction held 10 bases outside the gene matches. CDR3 in amino acids: CAIREPTGVVSPLHF. CDR3 DNA sequence: TGTGCCATCAGGGAACCGACAGGGGTGGTTTCACCCCTCCACTTT.

In DNA, the CDR3 is TGTGCCAGCAGTCCCACAGGGTTCAATGAAAAACTGTTTTTT. It is translated as CASSPTGFNEKLFF. The chain employs TRBV6-2 or TRBV6-3 and TRBJ1-4; a weak D match, TRBD1 (6 bases). V was clipped by 5 bases and J by 5 bases, with 12 bases between them. The germline V gene has CDR1 MNHEY and CDR2 SVGEGT. This CDR3 is built from 14 residues.

The V call is TRBV30, the J call TRBJ1-2; a weak D match, TRBD1 (5 bases). Trimming shortened V by 5 bases and J by 5 bases, and 21 bases separated the two germline ends. Germline V gene data show CDR1 as GTSNPN and CDR2 as SVGIG (reference sequence). This CDR3 region has 15 residues. The CDR3 loop is CAWGYSGALAYGYTF. The DNA for the CDR3 is TGTGCCTGGGGGTACAGTGGGGCCTTGGCATATGGCTACACCTTC.

The chain recombines TRBV6-6 with TRBJ2-7, with 8 bases aligning to TRBD1. The CDR3 consists of 13 residues. The V segment lost 6 bases and the J segment 3 bases; nucleotides outside the gene matches: 4. The germline gives CDR1 MNHNY, CDR2 SVGAGI (reference sequence). The CDR3 nucleotides are TGTGCCAGCAGGCAAACAGGGGGCTACGAGCAGTACTTC. Protein: CASRQTGGYEQYF.

The chain employs TRBV6-5 and TRBJ2-1, with TRBD2 matching 7 bases. Per germline, CDR1 MNHEY and CDR2 SVGAGI. Trimming removed 4 bases from V and 6 bases from J; junction bases left unmatched: 9. CDR3 size: 15 residues. The CDR3 loop is CASSFGGEGLNEQFF. As DNA, the CDR3 is TGTGCCAGCAGTTTTGGGGGGGAGGGCCTCAATGAGCAGTTCTTC.

The chain has TRBV7-2 and TRBJ2-3; tentative D call: TRBD2 (5 bases). This CDR3 region has 15 residues. Trimming took 2 bases from V and 0 from J, leaving 9 bases between them. Germline V gene sequence: CDR1 SGHTA, CDR2 FQGNSA. The CDR3 DNA sequence: TGTGCCAGCAGCTTAAATCAGCGGAGCACAGATACGCAGTATTTT. This codes for CASSLNQRSTDTQYF.

The rearrangement joins TRBV7-2 to TRBJ2-3, with TRBD2 identical over 8 bases. The CDR3 runs 15 residues. V lost 5 bases and J lost 0; bases outside the gene matches: 4. Per germline, CDR1 SGHTA and CDR2 FQGNSA. The chain's CDR3 is CASSPGGLSTDTQYF. The CDR3 region has the DNA TGTGCCAGCAGCCCGGGGGGGCTTAGCACAGATACGCAGTATTTT.

The chain carries TRBV6-5 and TRBJ1-2, with D hard to call. Germline loops: CDR1 MNHEY, CDR2 SVGAGI. The CDR3 covers 12 residues. The V end was cut by 6 bases, the J end by 1 base, with 6 bases between. CDR3 sequence (DNA): TGTGCCAGCAGCGACATTAACTATGGCTACACCTTC. Its protein is CASSDINYGYTF.

The chain recombines TRBV2 with TRBJ2-3, with 14 bases identical to TRBD2. J lost 6 bases, V lost 6 bases, and 11 bases had no gene match. The CDR3 has 17 amino acids. CDR1 and CDR2 (germline): SNHLY, FYNNEI. The CDR3 loop is CASRLTGTSGSADTQYF. Written as DNA, the CDR3 is TGTGCCAGCAGACTCACCGGGACTAGCGGGAGCGCGGATACGCAGTATTTT.

This clone was found once. J is TRBJ2-1 and V is TRBV19; TRBD1 might be the D (6 bases). This CDR3 has 13 residues. CDR1 is LNHDA and CDR2 is SQIVND in the germline V gene (reference sequence). With 7 bases removed from V and 9 bases from J, the gap between germline ends came to 16 bases. CDR3 sequence: CASIKQGRGEQFF. CDR3 nucleotides: TGTGCCAGTATCAAACAGGGTAGAGGTGAGCAGTTCTTC.